These 16 T cell receptor beta chains originate from one sample sequenced in a study of blood T cell repertoires in COVID-19. Only in-frame clones appear in the TCRdb table, and some are missing; sequencing was by immunoSEQ multiplex PCR. The table includes around 87,000 clones, around 79% detected once. The sequenced sample consisted of peripheral blood. Source of these receptors: a woman of 80 years or more with acute or convalescent COVID-19.

This clone was seen a few times. V and J are TRBV11-2 and TRBJ2-5, with 11 bases aligning to TRBD2. J was trimmed by 2 bases and V by 5 bases; bases with no gene match: 4. Germline lookup yields CDR1 SGHAT and CDR2 FQNNGV. The CDR3 has 15 amino acids. CDR3 nucleotide sequence: TGTGCCAGCAGCCGAAGACTAGCGGGGCAAGAGACCCAGTACTTC. Protein product: CASSRRLAGQETQYF. Full variable domain (missing parts from reference TRBV11-2 and TRBJ2-5): EAGVAQSPRYKIIEKRQSVAFWCNPISGHATLYWYQQILGQGPKLLIQFQNNGVVDDSQLPKDRFSAERLKGVDSTLKIQPAKLEDSAVYLCASSRRLAGQETQYFGPGTRLLVL.

This clone has only one observation. The gene calls are TRBV19 and TRBJ2-7, with 7 nucleotides matching TRBD2. Germline-derived CDR1 and CDR2 are LNHDA and SQIVND (reference sequence). CDR3 size: 15 residues. Unmatched junction bases numbered 10, after V lost 6 bases and J lost 2 bases. The CDR3 DNA is TGTGCCAGTAGCGCTCCGGCGGGAGTCGCCTACGAGCAGTACTTC. It encodes CASSAPAGVAYEQYF.

Many counts were recorded for this clone. The chain is built from TRBV3-1 (or the pseudogene TRBV3-2) and TRBJ2-7, with D perhaps matching TRBD2 (5 bases). Germline CDR1 reads LGHDT; CDR2 reads YNNKEL (reference sequence). The CDR3 is made up of 14 amino acids. V shed 1 base and J shed 2 bases, with 9 bases lying between them. CDR3 coding DNA: TGTGCCAGCAGCCAAGCGTCGGGGACCTACGAGCAGTACTTC. It specifies CASSQASGTYEQYF.

The table lists this clone with a count of one. J is TRBJ1-5 and V is TRBV29-1; 7 nucleotides agree with TRBD1. V shed 6 bases and J 2 bases; nucleotides not matched to a gene: 7. Per germline, CDR1 SQVTM and CDR2 ANQGSEA. The CDR3 is made up of 14 amino acids. In DNA form, the CDR3 reads TGCAGCGTCACAGGGGCCGCGGGCAATCAGCCCCAGCATTTT. Translated: CSVTGAAGNQPQHF.

This clone was recorded only once. The rearrangement uses TRBV20-1 and TRBJ1-1; TRBD1 might be the D (5 bases). Per germline, CDR1 DFQATT and CDR2 SNEGSKA (reference sequence). V lost 6 bases and J lost 7, with 18 bases in between. CDR3 size: 13 residues. For the CDR3, the DNA is TGCAGTGCCAGTACGGGGGGGAATGGTGAAGCTTTCTTT. Protein: CSASTGGNGEAFF.

The rearrangement uses TRBV5-1 and TRBJ2-1, with 8 positions matching TRBD2. The CDR3 is made up of 16 amino acids. Germline loops: CDR1 SGHRS, CDR2 YFSETQ. With V trimmed by 1 base and J by 2 bases, 5 bases remained unmatched. The CDR3 protein is CASSLRLAGTYNEQFF. CDR3 nucleotides: TGCGCCAGCAGCTTGCGGCTAGCGGGCACCTACAATGAGCAGTTCTTC.

This clone occurred once. Here the CDR3 reads CRTGTNYGYTF. The CDR3 DNA follows: TGCAGAACAGGGACTAACTATGGCTACACCTTC. The V call is TRBV20-1, the J call TRBJ1-2; TRBD1 might be the D (6 bases). The CDR3 totals 11 residues. Germline CDR1 reads DFQATT; CDR2 reads SNEGSKA (reference sequence).

This clone was seen more than once but under ten times. The genes are TRBV10-3 and TRBJ2-3; 14 bases match TRBD2. The V gene end was trimmed by 4 bases and the J gene end by 1 base; junction bases not matched to a gene: 7. CDR1 and CDR2 (germline): ENHRY, SYGVKD. The CDR3 is made up of 18 amino acids. CDR3 bases: TGTGCCATCAGTGGGGGAGGGACTAGCGGGAGCGGCACAGATACGCAGTATTTT. Translation: CAISGGGTSGSGTDTQYF.

The gene calls are TRBV11-2 and TRBJ1-1; no firm D call. V shed 5 bases and J shed 10 bases, with 17 bases lying between them. The length of the CDR3 is 13 residues. The germline V gene encodes CDR1 SGHAT and CDR2 FQNNGV. The DNA for the CDR3 is TGTGCCAGCAGCCCCCTATCGGGAGTGGGAGCTTTCTTT. Amino acid sequence: CASSPLSGVGAFF.

This clone appeared many times. The genes are TRBV28 and TRBJ1-2; D possibly corresponds to TRBD1 (5 bases). The V end was cut by 3 bases, the J end by 3 bases, with 17 bases between. Germline loops: CDR1 MDHEN, CDR2 SYDVKM. The length of the CDR3 is 16 residues. DNA for the CDR3: TGTGCCAGCAGTTTTGCCCCTAGGCAGGGTTACTATGGCTACACCTTC. Amino acid sequence: CASSFAPRQGYYGYTF.

The chain has TRBV18 and TRBJ1-6; 7 bases match TRBD1. Germline V lookup: CDR1 KGHSH, CDR2 LQKENI. This CDR3 region has 14 residues. The V gene end was trimmed by 3 bases and the J gene end by 8 bases; junction bases not matched to a gene: 4. In nucleotides, the CDR3 is TGTGCCAGCTCACCTGGACAGGACTATTCACCCCTCCACTTT. Its protein product is CASSPGQDYSPLHF.

The rearrangement links TRBV6-5 to TRBJ1-2; D perhaps matches TRBD1 (5 bases). The CDR3 is 14 residues long. Trimming took 0 bases from V and 3 from J, leaving 8 bases between them. In germline, CDR1 is MNHEY, CDR2 SVGAGI. The CDR3 protein is CASSYSGADYGYTF. CDR3 sequence (DNA): TGTGCCAGCAGTTACTCAGGGGCTGACTATGGCTACACCTTC.

V and J are TRBV7-9 and TRBJ2-3; 11 bases fit TRBD2. The CDR3 runs to 16 residues. With V trimmed by 9 bases and J by 0 bases, 8 bases remained unmatched. Germline lookup yields CDR1 SEHNR and CDR2 FQNEAQ (reference sequence). The CDR3 here is CASLARLAGSTDTQYF. The CDR3 DNA follows: TGTGCCAGTCTGGCCAGACTAGCGGGAAGCACAGATACGCAGTATTTT.

The count of this clone is one. This chain links TRBV7-9 with TRBJ2-7; weak D call: TRBD2 (5 bases). V shed 7 bases and J shed 6 bases, with 16 bases lying between them. Germline CDR1 is SEHNR and CDR2 is FQNEAQ (reference sequence). CDR3 length: 13 residues. CDR3 loop: CASTLEGIGEQYF. The CDR3 DNA reads TGTGCCAGCACCCTAGAGGGAATTGGCGAGCAGTACTTC.

In DNA form, the CDR3 reads TGCAGCGTTGCGGTTAGCGGGAGCTCCTACAATGAGCAGTTCTTC. As protein: CSVAVSGSSYNEQFF. This chain connects TRBV29-1 to TRBJ2-1; 9 positions agree with TRBD2. The CDR3 has 15 residues. The J segment lost 0 bases and the V segment lost 4 bases, leaving 4 bases of the junction unmatched. Looked up from germline, CDR1 is SQVTM and CDR2 is ANQGSEA.

The chain carries TRBV6-1 and TRBJ2-7; tentatively, D is TRBD1 (6 bases). Germline V gene data show CDR1 as MNHNS and CDR2 as SASEGT. The CDR3 totals 15 residues. V was pared by 6 bases and J by 6 bases, with 21 bases between. CDR3: CASSNHVTGLGEQYF. Here the CDR3 DNA reads TGTGCCAGCAGCAACCATGTTACAGGGCTCGGCGAGCAGTACTTC.